The 10 T cell receptor beta chains below come from one sample, sequenced in a study of coeliac disease. Antigens for these TCRs are unknown. Study-wide findings and caveats: Active celiac intraepithelial and lamina propria samples had lower TRB and TRG clonality than control samples.

Profiled with immunoSEQ multiplex PCR; TCRdb holds only in-frame clones, not every one. This repertoire shows 3,000 to 4,000 clones, 66% found once; its top ten account for around 5.7%. Sequenced sample: intraepithelial lymphocytes from the gut. The receptor set was obtained from a woman aged 60-75 years with active celiac disease.

The chain combines TRBV4-2 with TRBJ1-1; no clear D gene. Trimming pared 7 bases from V and 1 base from J, leaving 13 bases between. The CDR3 spans 14 residues. Germline V gene sequence: CDR1 LGHNA, CDR2 YNFKEQ. The CDR3 sequence is CASTPSGKNTEAFF. DNA of the CDR3: TGTGCCAGCACCCCCTCCGGGAAGAACACTGAAGCTTTCTTT.

The J gene is TRBJ2-3, the V gene TRBV7-2; 14 bases map to TRBD2. Trimming at V came to 2 bases and at J to 9 bases, leaving 7 bases not matched to a gene. The V gene's germline CDR1 is SGHTA and CDR2 FQGNSA. The CDR3 spans 16 residues. CDR3: CASSLQGTSGSMTQYF. In nucleotides, the CDR3 is TGTGCCAGCAGCTTACAAGGGACTAGCGGGAGTATGACGCAGTATTTT.

This chain connects TRBV27 to TRBJ2-1; 7 bases agree with TRBD2. CDR1 and CDR2 from the germline V gene are MNHEY and SMNVEV (reference sequence). The CDR3 is made up of 14 amino acids. With 3 bases clipped from V and 8 bases from J, the junction kept 7 bases outside the gene matches. The CDR3 nucleotides read TGTGCCAGCAGTTTCCGCGGGAGTAGGGATGAGCAGTTCTTC. As protein: CASSFRGSRDEQFF.

This chain uses TRBV19 with TRBJ2-1; TRBD1 might be the D (5 bases). The CDR3 is 17 residues long. Germline values: CDR1 LNHDA, CDR2 SQIVND (reference sequence). V was clipped by 5 bases and J by 8 bases, with 25 bases between them. The DNA of the CDR3 is TGTGCCAGTAGTCCCCAATCTCAAGGGCCCCAGGGCGATGAGCAGTTCTTC. This gives the protein CASSPQSQGPQGDEQFF.

The table lists this clone with a count of one. This chain joins TRBV2 and TRBJ2-7; 7 nucleotides align to TRBD1. V was clipped by 6 bases and J by 3 bases; unmatched bases: 17. This CDR3 contains 17 residues. Germline loops: CDR1 SNHLY, CDR2 FYNNEI. CDR3: CASRGHPGTASNYEQYF. CDR3 bases: TGTGCCAGCAGGGGACATCCCGGGACAGCCAGCAACTACGAGCAGTACTTC.

This chain links TRBV7-2 with TRBJ2-1; D is unresolved. The CDR3 has 14 amino acids. The V and J ends lost 3 bases and 9 bases respectively, with 15 bases between them. The germline CDR1 and CDR2 sequences are SGHTA and FQGNSA. The CDR3: CASSFPSESFEQFF. The CDR3 DNA is TGTGCCAGCAGCTTCCCTTCGGAGTCGTTTGAGCAGTTCTTC.

CDR3 nucleotides: TGTGCCAGCAGCTTAGTGTCAGGGGCCCTTTATTATAATGAAAAACTGTTTTTT. This sequence encodes CASSLVSGALYYNEKLFF. V and J are TRBV7-8 and TRBJ1-4, with a possible D match to TRBD1 (6 bases). CDR3 size: 18 residues. Trimming stripped 1 base from V and 4 bases from J, with 19 bases between. The V gene's germline CDR1 is SGHVS and CDR2 FQNEAQ.

The genes are TRBV4-1 and TRBJ2-1, with TRBD2 as a possible D gene (5 bases). V gave up 4 bases and J gave up 8 bases, with 21 bases separating them. The CDR3 has 16 amino acids. The germline gives CDR1 MGHRA, CDR2 YSYEKL. The CDR3 DNA is TGCGCCAGCAGCCCATCGGGATGGAGTGGCCCCGATGAGCAGTTCTTC. It specifies CASSPSGWSGPDEQFF.

The V gene is TRBV30, the J gene TRBJ2-5, with D unclear. Between the trimmed V and J ends, which lost 8 bases and 2 bases, there was a span of 18 bases. The germline V gene has CDR1 GTSNPN and CDR2 SVGIG (reference sequence). The CDR3 runs 14 residues. CDR3 in amino acids: CAGDPRRRQETQYF. The CDR3 DNA is TGTGCCGGAGATCCGAGGCGGCGACAAGAGACCCAGTACTTC.

This rearrangement joins TRBV30 to TRBJ2-7; 7 nucleotides line up with TRBD2. The germline CDR1 and CDR2 sequences are GTSNPN and SVGIG (reference sequence). CDR3 length: 15 amino acids. V lost 0 bases and J lost 3; bases outside the gene matches: 8. As DNA, the CDR3 is TGTGCCTGGAGTGTTCGCGGGAGCACAAACTACGAGCAGTACTTC. It yields the protein CAWSVRGSTNYEQYF.